This T cell receptor beta chain originates from a study of blood T cell repertoires in COVID-19. Whole-study context: From the United States, Italy and Spain came samples of acute and convalescent COVID-19. In each case, the material was cDNA or gDNA derived from T cells, B-cell-depleted T cells, or PBMCs.

How the authors handled the data: Estimation of nucleated cell counts relied on the amplification of reference gene primers. Sequenced by immunoSEQ multiplex PCR; TCRdb stores in-frame clones only, minus some. V and J calls and clone size are those listed in that table; D and trimming were worked out from the DNA. The sample consists of 110,000 to 150,000 clones, approximately 85% of them appearing once. The V gene lost 0 bases and the J gene lost 11 bases, with 13 bases spanning the gap. The V gene's germline CDR1 is MGHRA and CDR2 YSYEKL. CDR3 length: 14 residues. The source material was peripheral blood. V gene TRBV4-1 combines with J gene TRBJ1-4; the D is unclear. This receptor was identified in a man over 45 with acute or convalescent COVID-19. This CDR3 is CASSQEPTAGKLFF. The DNA for the CDR3 is TGCGCCAGCAGCCAAGAGCCAACGGCCGGGAAACTGTTTTTT.